This T cell receptor (beta chain) appears in the sequencing data of a study of T cell responses to AZD1222 COVID-19 vaccine. Study background: Second doses that came at about 4 or about 12 weeks were put together. Whole-study findings and limits: Baseline serostatus was positive in only 5 to 7 AZD1222 recipients.

The repertoire was sequenced with immunoSEQ multiplex PCR; TCRdb's copy has only in-frame clones and lacks some. Of more than 95,000 clones detected, approximately 88% appear once; the ten largest clones hold 3.5% to 5%. Germline V gene data show CDR1 as SNHLY and CDR2 as FYNNEI. This CDR3 contains 14 residues. Trimming shortened V by 8 bases and J by 5 bases, and 16 bases separated the two germline ends. About this clone: The antigen remains unidentified.

This rearrangement joins TRBV2 to TRBJ1-5; D gene ambiguous. The receptor's source is an adult in good health. The sample in question was peripheral blood, obtained on day 0 of AZD1222 vaccination. DNA of the CDR3: TGTGCCAGCGCGTCGTGGGGTGCGGATCAGCCCCAGCATTTT. Encoded protein: CASASWGADQPQHF.